A selection of T cell receptor beta chains follows, all from one sample in a study of cytotoxic CD8 clonotypes in ibrutinib-treated CLL. The repertoire was sequenced with immunoSEQ multiplex PCR; TCRdb's copy has only in-frame clones and lacks some. Counted here are approximately 300,000 clones, just under 80% occurring once; the ten biggest clones make up over 5.5%. The material was PBMCs, obtained before ibrutinib treatment. The receptors stem from a human donor with chronic lymphocytic leukemia. Both conserved end residues are part of each CDR3. A D gene is named only where the DNA matches it firmly. A row's size may be missing; if present it is once, few, many or a size class.

.	TRBJ2-3	TRBV29-1	.	CSVVSGGTDTQYF	TGCAGCGTTGTGTCGGGAGGCACAGATACGCAGTATTTT
TRBD1	TRBJ1-1	TRBV4-2	.	CASSQARTGNTEAFF	TGTGCCAGCAGCCAAGCTCGGACAGGGAACACTGAAGCTTTCTTT
TRBD1	TRBJ2-1	TRBV9	once	CASSVIGQGVNNEQFF	TGTGCCAGCAGCGTAATAGGACAGGGAGTCAACAATGAGCAGTTCTTC
TRBD2	TRBJ2-1	TRBV29-1	.	CSVEGLAEYNEQFF	TGCAGCGTGGAGGGACTAGCGGAGTACAATGAGCAGTTCTTC
.	TRBJ1-4	TRBV5-1	.	CASSLMGAPGTEDEKLFF	TGCGCCAGCAGCTTGATGGGGGCGCCTGGAACCGAGGATGAAAAACTGTTTTTT
.	TRBJ2-5	TRBV6-5	.	CASSYSIGNQETQYF	TGTGCCAGCAGTTACTCGATCGGGAACCAAGAGACCCAGTACTTC
TRBD2	TRBJ2-3	TRBV6-5	.	CASSSSSGRMPRYF	TGTGCCAGCTCGTCGTCCAGCGGGAGGATGCCGCGGTATTTT
.	TRBJ2-4	TRBV5-4	.	CASSSGTSAKNIQYF	TGTGCCAGCAGCTCCGGGACTTCAGCCAAAAACATTCAGTACTTC
TRBD2	TRBJ2-4	TRBV11-2	.	CASSFRASGDIQYF	TGTGCCAGCAGCTTTCGGGCTAGCGGCGACATTCAGTACTTC
.	TRBJ2-4	TRBV11-2	.	CASSLSATKNIQYF	TGTGCCAGCAGCTTATCGGCTACCAAAAACATTCAGTACTTC
TRBD1	TRBJ2-7	TRBV6-5	.	CASSPGQGAYEQYF	TGTGCCAGCAGTCCCGGACAGGGGGCCTACGAGCAGTACTTC
TRBD1	TRBJ1-5	TRBV7-2	few	CASSYGQANQPQHF	TGTGCCAGCAGCTACGGACAGGCAAATCAGCCCCAGCATTTT
TRBD1	TRBJ1-5	TRBV2	few	CASSYTGEPQHF	TGTGCCAGCAGCTACACAGGGGAGCCCCAGCATTTT
.	TRBJ1-5	TRBV27	few	CASSFVWRKNQPQHF	TGTGCCAGCAGTTTCGTTTGGCGGAAGAATCAGCCCCAGCATTTT
TRBD2	TRBJ2-5	TRBV7-9	.	CASDLAGARETQYF	TGTGCCAGCGACCTAGCGGGAGCCCGGGAGACCCAGTACTTC
.	TRBJ1-1	TRBV6-5	.	CAISLWESTEAFF	TGTGCCATCTCTCTTTGGGAGTCTACTGAAGCTTTCTTT
.	TRBJ2-4	TRBV15	.	CATSRKSENIQYF	TGTGCCACCAGCAGAAAGTCGGAAAACATTCAGTACTTC
.	TRBJ2-1	TRBV7-8	.	CASTQTEGYIDEQFF	TGTGCCAGCACCCAAACGGAGGGGTACATAGATGAGCAGTTCTTC
TRBD1	TRBJ2-7	TRBV19	.	CASTPGTGIYEQYF	TGTGCCAGTACCCCCGGGACAGGGATCTACGAGCAGTACTTC
.	TRBJ2-7	TRBV5-6	.	CASSLWGPNQYEQYF	TGTGCCAGCAGCTTATGGGGGCCCAACCAATACGAGCAGTACTTC
.	TRBJ2-7	TRBV14	.	CASSQGVVLAYEQYF	TGTGCCAGCAGCCAAGGGGTCGTTTTAGCCTACGAGCAGTACTTC
.	TRBJ2-4	TRBV4-3	.	CASTVDIRDVAKNIQYF	TGCGCCAGCACGGTAGACATCAGGGACGTTGCCAAAAACATTCAGTACTTC
TRBD1	TRBJ2-2	TRBV5-1	.	CASSTTGTGVAGELFF	TGCGCCAGCAGCACAACCGGGACAGGGGTCGCCGGGGAGCTGTTTTTT
.	TRBJ1-3	TRBV27	.	CASSSQGQFLSGNTIYF	TGTGCCAGCAGTTCACAAGGACAGTTTCTCTCTGGAAACACCATATATTTT
TRBD2	TRBJ2-1	TRBV19	.	CASTPTSGSSYNEQFF	TGTGCCAGTACTCCGACTAGCGGGAGCTCCTACAATGAGCAGTTCTTC
.	TRBJ2-5	TRBV28	.	CASSLKSGIETQYF	TGTGCCAGCAGTTTAAAATCGGGGATAGAGACCCAGTACTTC
TRBD1	TRBJ1-4	TRBV5-1	.	CASSFQGTDEKLFF	TGCGCCAGCAGCTTTCAGGGGACAGATGAAAAACTGTTTTTT
.	TRBJ2-3	TRBV7-1	few	CASSPSTTGITDTQYF	TGTGCCAGCAGCCCTTCCACAACGGGGATCACAGATACGCAGTATTTT
.	TRBJ2-1	TRBV11-3	few	CASSLGGPGAYNEQFF	TGTGCCAGCAGCTTAGGTGGCCCAGGGGCGTACAATGAGCAGTTCTTC
TRBD2	TRBJ2-3	TRBV7-2	.	CATQRSLAEVDTQYF	TGTGCCACACAGAGGTCTCTAGCGGAGGTGGATACGCAGTATTTT
.	TRBJ2-5	TRBV9	.	CASSVEDRQETQYF	TGTGCCAGCAGCGTAGAAGACCGCCAAGAGACCCAGTACTTC
TRBD2	TRBJ2-3	TRBV4-2	.	CASSKGTSGSQDTQYF	TGTGCCAGCAGCAAAGGGACTAGCGGGAGTCAAGATACGCAGTATTTT
.	TRBJ1-6	TRBV7-6	.	CASSLAQHNSPLHF	TGTGCCAGCAGCTTAGCTCAGCATAATTCACCCCTCCACTTT
.	TRBJ2-7	TRBV25-1	.	CASSELQLGSEQYF	TGTGCCAGCAGTGAATTGCAGTTAGGCAGCGAGCAGTACTTC
.	TRBJ1-2	TRBV27	.	CASSLSSRGGYTF	TGTGCCAGCAGTTTATCCAGCAGGGGTGGCTACACCTTC
.	TRBJ2-3	TRBV9	.	CASSGGDTQYF	TGTGCCAGCAGCGGGGGAGATACGCAGTATTTT
TRBD2	TRBJ2-1	TRBV30	.	CAWSTSLTSGRGNEQFF	TGTGCCTGGAGTACTTCCCTTACTAGCGGGAGAGGCAATGAGCAGTTCTTC
.	TRBJ2-1	TRBV2	.	CASSEAREQFF	TGTGCCAGCAGTGAAGCTCGGGAGCAGTTCTTC
TRBD1	TRBJ1-2	TRBV7-9	.	CASRHGTGVPGYTF	TGTGCCAGCAGACACGGGACAGGGGTGCCTGGCTACACCTTC
.	TRBJ2-2	TRBV21-1	.	CASSTAGGPNTGELFF	TGTGCCAGCAGCACCGCAGGGGGCCCGAACACCGGGGAGCTGTTTTTT
.	TRBJ2-7	TRBV7-7	.	CASSLDRTYEQYF	TGTGCCAGCAGCTTAGACAGAACCTACGAGCAGTACTTC
.	TRBJ2-1	TRBV5-1	.	CASSGDHYNEQFF	TGCGCCAGCAGCGGCGACCATTACAATGAGCAGTTCTTC
.	TRBJ1-5	TRBV5-8	.	CASSSRTRGNQPQHF	TGTGCCAGCAGCTCAAGGACTCGCGGTAATCAGCCCCAGCATTTT
.	TRBJ2-7	TRBV5-1	.	CASSLSTSNVGEQYF	TGCGCCAGCAGCTTATCGACTAGTAATGTAGGCGAGCAGTACTTC
.	TRBJ2-7	TRBV7-9	.	CASSPGPPETYEQYF	TGTGCCAGCAGCCCCGGGCCACCGGAAACCTACGAGCAGTACTTC
.	TRBJ2-7	TRBV7-2	.	CASSLRQWGYEQYF	TGTGCCAGCAGCCTGAGACAGTGGGGTTACGAGCAGTACTTC